The table lists the clone carrying this T cell receptor beta chain with many counts. This sample stems from a study of T cells in Graves' hyperthyroidism and ophthalmopathy. CDR1 and CDR2 from the germline V gene are MDHEN and SYDVKM. With 5 bases clipped from V and 1 base from J, the junction kept 7 bases outside the gene matches. The CDR3 spans 15 residues. RNA transcripts provided the source from which TCR beta CDR3 regions were amplified. The study used the HTBI primer set for a first-round RT-PCR of the TCR CDR3. One entry per CDR3 protein, called by TCRdb with MiXCR from the multiplex PCR reads. Of 600,000 to 700,000 distinct CDR3 sequences in the sample, roughly 14% were seen once.

Sequencing used blood. The receptor was isolated from a woman aged 35 to 49 with Graves' ophthalmopathy. The J gene is TRBJ2-7, the V gene TRBV28; 8 nucleotides line up with TRBD2. CDR3 sequence: CASSLTGTSSYEQYF. The DNA of the CDR3 is TGTGCCAGCAGTCTAACCGGGACTAGTTCCTACGAGCAGTACTTC.